The next 5 T cell receptor beta chains were all read from a single sample in a study of T-cell memory formation after mild COVID-19. TCRdb used MiXCR to reprocess the 5' RACE reads, holding one entry per CDR3 protein. The top ten clones hold roughly 7.7% of a sample with fewer than 650,000 distinct CDR3 sequences, about 18% of them seen once. The specimen was PBMCs or a T cell subset sorted from them (not recorded which). The receptors stem from an adult woman who had mild COVID-19 (a few samples of this study predate the infection). Cell type and time point are not known.

This clonotype has only a few counts. The chain uses TRBV7-9 and TRBJ1-1; D is ambiguous. This CDR3 contains 14 residues. CDR1 is SEHNR, CDR2 FQNEAQ, per germline (reference sequence). The V and J ends lost 0 bases and 1 base respectively, with 6 bases between them. This CDR3 reads CASSLAAKNTEAFF. The CDR3 DNA follows: TGTGCCAGCAGCTTAGCAGCGAAGAACACTGAAGCTTTCTTT.

This clonotype was seen many times. The chain has TRBV5-1 and TRBJ2-1; weak D call: TRBD2 (6 bases). The length of the CDR3 is 16 residues. Germline loops: CDR1 SGHRS, CDR2 YFSETQ. V was pared by 2 bases and J by 0 bases, with 12 bases between. The CDR3 nucleotides are TGCGCCAGCAGCTTTTCGGGACTCAGCTCCTACAATGAGCAGTTCTTC. Amino acid sequence: CASSFSGLSSYNEQFF.

This clonotype showed up many times. This chain uses TRBV7-2 with TRBJ2-1; the match to TRBD2 covers 10 bases. Trimming cost V 0 bases and J 9 bases; bases outside gene matches: 17. The CDR3 runs 19 residues. CDR1 is SGHTA and CDR2 is FQGNSA in the germline V gene. The CDR3 DNA is TGTGCCAGCAGCTTAGCTGCCCCCTCCCTAGCGGGAGTATTGGTTGAGCAGTTCTTC. Translating it yields CASSLAAPSLAGVLVEQFF.

V gene TRBV20-1 combines with J gene TRBJ2-7; 12 nucleotides match TRBD2. J lost 7 bases, V lost 3 bases, and 13 bases had no gene match. CDR1 is DFQATT, CDR2 SNEGSKA, per germline (reference sequence). This CDR3 contains 16 residues. Written as DNA, the CDR3 is TGCAGTGCTAGTTGGCTAGCGGGAGGGCCCCTAGTAGAGCAGTACTTC. The encoded protein is CSASWLAGGPLVEQYF.

This clonotype was seen a few times. The V call is TRBV27, the J call TRBJ1-5, with 9 nucleotides matching TRBD1. Germline CDR1 MNHEY, CDR2 SMNVEV (reference sequence). The ends lost 2 bases at V and 7 bases at J; junction bases unmatched: 9. The CDR3 covers 16 residues. The CDR3 region has the DNA TGTGCCAGCAGTTTAGGGTCACAGGGGGCCATACAGCCCCAGCATTTT. The encoded protein is CASSLGSQGAIQPQHF.